The rows below give T cell receptor beta chains drawn from one sample of a study of CD8 T cells in ankylosing spondylitis. TCRdb reanalysed the 5' RACE reads using MiXCR and keeps one entry per CDR3 protein. The sample records 150,000 to 200,000 distinct CDR3 sequences, over 10% being singletons. Material: blood, either unsorted or a sorted T cell fraction (not recorded which). The receptors shown here come from a female donor with ankylosing spondylitis or in good health (not recorded which). CDR3s include the opening cysteine and the closing phenylalanine or tryptophan. A D gene is named only where the DNA matches it firmly. The size entry gives once, few, many or a size class.

d_gene: NA
j_gene: TRBJ2-4
v_gene: TRBV9
abundance: many
CDR3nt: TGTGCCAGCAGCGTGGGGGGAAGCGGGGCCAAAAACATTCAGTACTTC
CDR3aa: CASSVGGSGAKNIQYF

d_gene: NA
j_gene: TRBJ2-7
v_gene: TRBV21-1
abundance: many
CDR3nt: TGTGCCAGCAGCAAACCGCCTACTTACAGGGTCCAGCAGTACTTC
CDR3aa: CASSKPPTYRVQQYF

d_gene: NA
j_gene: TRBJ1-1
v_gene: TRBV6-2/TRBV6-3
abundance: many
CDR3nt: TGTGCCAGCAGTTATGGTAGCCGGGCTGAAGCTTTCTTT
CDR3aa: CASSYGSRAEAFF

d_gene: TRBD2
j_gene: TRBJ2-1
v_gene: TRBV12-3/TRBV12-4
abundance: many
CDR3nt: TGTGCCAGCAGTTTATCCCTTTCGGGACTAGCGGACAATGAGCAGTTCTTC
CDR3aa: CASSLSLSGLADNEQFF

d_gene: NA
j_gene: TRBJ2-6
v_gene: TRBV12-3/TRBV12-4
abundance: many
CDR3nt: TGTGCCAACAGTCCCCGCTCAGGGGCCAACGTCCTGACTTTC
CDR3aa: CANSPRSGANVLTF

d_gene: NA
j_gene: TRBJ2-5
v_gene: TRBV20-1
abundance: many
CDR3nt: TGCAGTGCCGGAACCGATTCGAGCACCCAAGAGACCCAGTACTTC
CDR3aa: CSAGTDSSTQETQYF

d_gene: NA
j_gene: TRBJ2-3
v_gene: TRBV12-5
abundance: many
CDR3nt: TGTGCTAGTGGTTTCGGGGATACGCAGTATTTT
CDR3aa: CASGFGDTQYF

d_gene: NA
j_gene: TRBJ2-3
v_gene: TRBV21-1
abundance: few
CDR3nt: TGTGCCAGCAGCAAACCCAGTAGGGTGCGGCTAGATACGCAGTATTTT
CDR3aa: CASSKPSRVRLDTQYF

d_gene: NA
j_gene: TRBJ1-5
v_gene: TRBV16
abundance: few
CDR3nt: TGTGCCAGCAGCCAGTCGGGTCTAGGGCAGCCCCAGCATTTT
CDR3aa: CASSQSGLGQPQHF

d_gene: TRBD1
j_gene: TRBJ2-7
v_gene: TRBV3-1
abundance: many
CDR3nt: TGTGCCAGCAGCCAAACGTCCGGGACAGGTCGCGAGCAGTACTTC
CDR3aa: CASSQTSGTGREQYF

d_gene: NA
j_gene: TRBJ1-1
v_gene: TRBV20-1
abundance: many
CDR3nt: TGCAGTGCGGACAAACAGGGTTTTGCGGCTGAAGCTTTCTTT
CDR3aa: CSADKQGFAAEAFF

d_gene: NA
j_gene: TRBJ1-6
v_gene: TRBV7-2
abundance: many
CDR3nt: TGTGCCAGCAGCTTACCGGGACACCAAGAAGACCTCCACTTT
CDR3aa: CASSLPGHQEDLHF